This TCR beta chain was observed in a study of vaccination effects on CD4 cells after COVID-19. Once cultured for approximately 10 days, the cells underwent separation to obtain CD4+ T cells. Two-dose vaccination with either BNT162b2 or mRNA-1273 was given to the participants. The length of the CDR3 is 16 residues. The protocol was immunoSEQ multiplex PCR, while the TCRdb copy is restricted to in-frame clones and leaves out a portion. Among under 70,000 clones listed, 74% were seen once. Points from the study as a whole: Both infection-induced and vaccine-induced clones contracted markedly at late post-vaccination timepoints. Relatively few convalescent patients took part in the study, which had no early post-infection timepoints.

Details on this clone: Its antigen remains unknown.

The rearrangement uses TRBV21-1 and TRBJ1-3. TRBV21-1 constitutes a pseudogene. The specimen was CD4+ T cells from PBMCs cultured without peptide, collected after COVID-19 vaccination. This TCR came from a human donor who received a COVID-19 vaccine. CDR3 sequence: CASSKGEGRWGNTIYF. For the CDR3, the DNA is TGTGCCAGCAGCAAAGGCGAGGGGAGGTGGGGAAACACCATATATTTT.